Below, 30 T cell receptor beta chains from the same sample are listed, as sequenced in a study of human CD8 memory T cell subsets (dated by TCRdb to 2018 to 2021). Sequencing took place on a NextSeq 550. A Human TCR Profiling Kit was used to prepare UMI-labeled 5' RACE TCRbeta libraries. TCRdb reprocessed the reads and provides one entry for every CDR3 protein sequence; no DNA is given. The sample's own table lists around 4,300 distinct CDR3 sequences. The biggest ten clones account for about 32% of the sample. The specimen was CD8+ effector memory T cells (TEM) sorted from PBMCs. The cell subset or site label corresponds to: effector memory CD8 T cells, CCR7- CD45RO+ CD95+. These TCRs come from a human donor in good health.

The gene calls are TRBV12-3 or TRBV12-4 and TRBJ2-1; TCRdb gives TRBD2 as the D gene, but with no DNA this cannot be confirmed. CDR3 length equals 16 residues. CDR3 protein: CASSSSGGTFYNEQFF.

This clonotype is large by frequency. V gene TRBV25-1 combines with J gene TRBJ1-1. This CDR3 is built from 14 residues. Per germline, CDR1 MGHDK and CDR2 SYGVNS. This CDR3 reads CASSEVIGNTEAFF.

In terms of frequency, this clonotype is medium-sized. The chain carries TRBV7-8 and TRBJ2-1; TCRdb's D gene call, TRBD1, goes unchecked for lack of DNA. Germline CDR1 reads SGHVS; CDR2 reads FQNEAQ. The CDR3 runs to 13 residues. This CDR3 is CASTPGQFNEQFF.

The CDR3 region is CASSRFGGHDSYEQYF. J is TRBJ2-7 and V is TRBV28; TCRdb's D call of TRBD2 is untestable without DNA. Germline V gives CDR1 MDHEN, CDR2 SYDVKM. The CDR3 totals 16 residues.

J is TRBJ2-7 and V is TRBV29-1; absent DNA, TCRdb's TRBD1 call cannot be checked. The CDR3 length is 13 residues. The germline CDR1 and CDR2 sequences are SQVTM and ANQGSEA. CDR3 loop: CSGFGTGAYEQYF.

The chain joins TRBV11-2 to TRBJ1-1. Germline loops: CDR1 SGHAT, CDR2 FQNNGV. The CDR3 has 14 amino acids. The CDR3 region is CASSPGRPNTEAFF. The full variable domain, with the rest looked up from reference TRBV11-2 and TRBJ1-1, is EAGVAQSPRYKIIEKRQSVAFWCNPISGHATLYWYQQILGQGPKLLIQFQNNGVVDDSQLPKDRFSAERLKGVDSTLKIQPAKLEDSAVYLCASSPGRPNTEAFFGQGTRLTVV.

The chain joins TRBV18 to TRBJ2-1; TCRdb designates TRBD2, a call that cannot be tested without DNA. CDR3 length equals 17 residues. Germline assignment: CDR1 KGHSH and CDR2 LQKENI. This CDR3 is CASSPGIAGTLDNEQFF.

This clonotype is identified as medium-sized from frequency. The rearrangement uses TRBV10-1 and TRBJ2-4. Per germline, CDR1 WNHNN and CDR2 SYGVQD (reference sequence). The CDR3 totals 13 residues. The CDR3 sequence: CASSETDLDIQYF.

The chain couples TRBV6-2 or TRBV6-3 to TRBJ2-2; TCRdb returns TRBD2, unconfirmable since there is no DNA. Looked up from germline, CDR1 is MNHEY and CDR2 is SVGEGT. CDR3 length: 15 amino acids. The CDR3 sequence is CATQWEGLNTGELFF.

The chain has TRBV4-1 and TRBJ2-1; TCRdb names TRBD2, which stays unverified in the absence of DNA. Germline assignment: CDR1 MGHRA and CDR2 YSYEKL. The CDR3 totals 16 residues. CDR3 loop: CASSQELAGVRNEQFF.

This chain uses TRBV20-1 with TRBJ1-1; TCRdb calls TRBD1, which cannot be checked without DNA. CDR1 and CDR2 from the germline V gene are DFQATT and SNEGSKA (reference sequence). The CDR3 has 14 amino acids. CDR3 region: CSAQQGGEAAEAFF.

J is TRBJ2-2 and V is TRBV29-1. CDR1 and CDR2 from the germline V gene are SQVTM and ANQGSEA. The length of the CDR3 is 12 residues. CDR3 protein: CSVEWTGGELFF.

This clonotype is medium-sized by frequency. The chain recombines TRBV4-2 with TRBJ2-1; absent DNA, TCRdb's TRBD1 call cannot be checked. The CDR3 length is 12 residues. Germline-derived CDR1 and CDR2 are LGHNA and YNFKEQ. CDR3 protein: CASSLRGDEQFF.

This clonotype is labeled medium-sized based on frequency. The chain combines TRBV15 with TRBJ2-1; TCRdb's D gene call, TRBD2, goes unchecked for lack of DNA. This CDR3 is built from 15 residues. The germline V gene has CDR1 LNHNV and CDR2 YYDKDF (reference sequence). CDR3 loop: CATSSRMGGMDEQFF. Together with reference TRBV15 and TRBJ2-1, the CDR3 gives the full variable domain: DAMVIQNPRYQVTQFGKPVTLSCSQTLNHNVMYWYQQKSSQAPKLLFHYYDKDFNNEADTPDNFQSRRPNTSFCFLDIRSPGLGDTAMYLCATSSRMGGMDEQFFGPGTRLTVL.

The chain employs TRBV28 and TRBJ2-7; lacking DNA, the TRBD2 call made by TCRdb goes unchecked. The CDR3 totals 15 residues. The germline gives CDR1 MDHEN, CDR2 SYDVKM. This CDR3 is CASSILAGGSYEQYF.

The chain recombines TRBV20-1 with TRBJ2-7; TCRdb lists TRBD2, though no DNA is available to test this call. Germline V lookup: CDR1 DFQATT, CDR2 SNEGSKA (reference sequence). The CDR3 is 12 amino acids. This CDR3 is CSAAKREYEQYF.

The chain is built from TRBV9 and TRBJ1-2; TCRdb designates TRBD1, a call that cannot be tested without DNA. The germline CDR1 and CDR2 sequences are SGDLS and YYNGEE. This CDR3 is 17 amino acids long. The CDR3 here is CASSVGSGAEWEYGYTF.

V is TRBV4-2 and J is TRBJ2-1; TCRdb's D call, TRBD1, is unchecked because there is no DNA. The CDR3 sequence is 16 residues long. CDR1 and CDR2 (germline): LGHNA, YNFKEQ. The CDR3 loop reads CASSPRDREGYNEQFF.

The CDR3 spells CSAPSIGSSYNEQFF. This sequence joins TRBV20-1 and TRBJ2-1. Germline V CDR1 and CDR2: DFQATT, SNEGSKA (reference sequence). The length of the CDR3 is 15 residues.

According to its frequency, this clonotype is large. The rearrangement links TRBV3-1 to TRBJ1-2; TCRdb outputs TRBD1, but without DNA this stays unchecked. The CDR3 length is 14 residues. The germline gives CDR1 LGHDT, CDR2 YNNKEL (reference sequence). The CDR3 is CASRPPGQNYGYTF.

By frequency, this clonotype registers medium-sized. The genes are TRBV10-2 and TRBJ2-1. The CDR3 loop spans 15 amino acids. CDR1 is WSHSY, CDR2 SAAADI, per germline. CDR3 loop: CASSESGGSYNEQFF.

The V gene is TRBV12-3 or TRBV12-4, the J gene TRBJ1-1. The CDR3 covers 14 residues. CDR3 region: CASSLYLSNTEAFF.

The rearrangement links TRBV20-1 to TRBJ2-1; TCRdb's D call, TRBD2, is unchecked because there is no DNA. Germline assignment: CDR1 DFQATT and CDR2 SNEGSKA (reference sequence). CDR3 length equals 15 residues. The CDR3 loop reads CSSIGLAETYNEQFF.

V and J are TRBV28 and TRBJ1-2. The CDR3 covers 12 residues. The germline CDR1 and CDR2 sequences are MDHEN and SYDVKM. CDR3 in amino acids: CASSAVGGGYTF.

By frequency, this clonotype is large (0.1 to 1%). V usage is TRBV4-1 and J usage is TRBJ2-5; as DNA is missing, the TRBD2 call by TCRdb cannot be tested. Germline assignment: CDR1 MGHRA and CDR2 YSYEKL. CDR3 size: 16 residues. CDR3 region: CASSQDGLAGGETQYF.

This chain uses TRBV19 with TRBJ2-1; TCRdb reports TRBD1, a call that lacks DNA to check it against. The CDR3 loop spans 14 amino acids. Per germline, CDR1 LNHDA and CDR2 SQIVND (reference sequence). CDR3 region: CASTNSHRGNEQFF.

V and J are TRBV10-3 and TRBJ1-1. This CDR3 has 18 amino acids. Germline V gene sequence: CDR1 ENHRY, CDR2 SYGVKD. This CDR3 reads CAISDGASRARTNTEAFF.

This chain connects TRBV12-3 or TRBV12-4 to TRBJ2-4; the TCRdb D gene call, TRBD1, has no DNA to confirm it. The CDR3 runs to 14 residues. CDR3 residues: CASSSRQGKNIQYF.

The chain combines TRBV2 with TRBJ2-7; TCRdb indicates TRBD2, and absent DNA this call remains unverified. This CDR3 comprises 13 residues. The germline V gene has CDR1 SNHLY and CDR2 FYNNEI. CDR3 residues: CASDYGLPYEQYF. Full variable domain (rest looked up from reference TRBV2 and TRBJ2-7): EPEVTQTPSHQVTQMGQEVILRCVPISNHLYFYWYRQILGQKVEFLVSFYNNEISEKSEIFDDQFSVERPDGSNFTLKIRSTKLEDSAMYFCASDYGLPYEQYFGPGTRLTVT.

The CDR3 spells CASSLTRNTGELFF. The chain couples TRBV5-6 to TRBJ2-2. The CDR3 is made up of 14 amino acids. The germline gives CDR1 SGHDT, CDR2 YYEEEE.